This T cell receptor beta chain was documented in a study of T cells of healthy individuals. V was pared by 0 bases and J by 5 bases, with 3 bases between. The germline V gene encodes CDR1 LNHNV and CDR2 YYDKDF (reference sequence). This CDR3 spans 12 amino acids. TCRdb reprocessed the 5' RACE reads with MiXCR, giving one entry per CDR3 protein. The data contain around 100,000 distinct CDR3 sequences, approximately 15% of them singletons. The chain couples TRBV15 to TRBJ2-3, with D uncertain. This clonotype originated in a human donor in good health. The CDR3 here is CATSREVDTQYF. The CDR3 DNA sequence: TGTGCCACCAGCAGAGAGGTAGATACGCAGTATTTT.